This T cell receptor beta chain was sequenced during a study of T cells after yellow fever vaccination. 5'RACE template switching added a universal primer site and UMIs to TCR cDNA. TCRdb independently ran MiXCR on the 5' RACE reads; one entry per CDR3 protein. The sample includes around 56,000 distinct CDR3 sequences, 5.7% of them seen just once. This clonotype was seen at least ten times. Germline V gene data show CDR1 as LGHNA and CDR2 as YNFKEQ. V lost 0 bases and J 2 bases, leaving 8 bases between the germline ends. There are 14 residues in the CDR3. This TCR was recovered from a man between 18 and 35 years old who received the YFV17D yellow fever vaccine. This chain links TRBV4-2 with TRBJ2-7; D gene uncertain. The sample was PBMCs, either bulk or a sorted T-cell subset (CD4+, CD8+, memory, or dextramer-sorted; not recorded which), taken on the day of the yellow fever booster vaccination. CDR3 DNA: TGTGCCAGCAGCCAAGATCTACGGGCCTACGAGCAGTACTTC. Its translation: CASSQDLRAYEQYF.